A single T cell receptor (beta chain) is shown here with its context. These data belong to a study of blood T cell repertoires in COVID-19. For the study at large: T cells, B-cell-depleted T cells, or PBMCs provided the cDNA or gDNA that served as material.

In the authors' methods: Estimates of nucleated cell counts were drawn from the amplification of reference gene primers. Here immunoSEQ multiplex PCR was the method, and the copy in TCRdb shows in-frame clones only, minus some. For V, J and clone size, that table is used; D and trimming come from the DNA. The data show about 200,000 clones, 80% to 95% seen once. Patients at the Seattle site were enrolled during active infection and followed longitudinally. The CDR3 runs to 23 residues. CDR1 and CDR2 from the germline V gene are MDHEN and SYDVKM. Trimming cost V 3 bases and J 3 bases; bases outside gene matches: 23.

The clonotype was recovered from a man aged 60-69 years with COVID-19, enrolled during active disease. The sample consisted of peripheral blood. This chain connects TRBV28 to TRBJ2-2; TRBD2 matches 12 bases. Here the CDR3 reads CASSLGQRWTSGKILRDTGELFF. CDR3 nucleotide sequence: TGTGCCAGCAGTTTGGGGCAGCGTTGGACTAGCGGGAAGATCCTCCGGGACACCGGGGAGCTGTTTTTT.